These 21 T cell receptor beta chains came from one sample sequenced in a study of blood T cell repertoires in COVID-19. TCRdb keeps only in-frame clones here, not all; method: immunoSEQ multiplex PCR. Of around 140,000 clones detected, just under 80% appear once; the ten largest clones hold less than 2.5%. Source material: peripheral blood. These receptors were collected from a woman in her fifties or sixties with acute or convalescent COVID-19.

The rearrangement joins TRBV10-2 to TRBJ2-5, with TRBD1 matching over 7 bases. This CDR3 region has 16 residues. V was pared by 2 bases and J by 4 bases, with 10 bases of the junction left unmatched. The germline V gene has CDR1 WSHSY and CDR2 SAAADI. CDR3 in amino acids: CASSEIAGGPLETQYF. The CDR3 DNA reads as TGCGCCAGCAGTGAGATAGCAGGGGGACCTTTAGAGACCCAGTACTTC.

This rearrangement joins TRBV10-3 to TRBJ1-3, with TRBD1 as a possible D gene (6 bases). This CDR3 has 14 residues. Germline V CDR1 and CDR2: ENHRY, SYGVKD. V was shortened by 10 bases and J by 0 bases, with 13 bases between the two germline ends. Written as DNA, the CDR3 is TGTGCCACTCGTTGGACAGTCTCTGGAAACACCATATATTTT. It encodes CATRWTVSGNTIYF.

The chain has TRBV10-3 and TRBJ2-1, with D uncertain. Per the germline V gene, CDR1 is ENHRY and CDR2 is SYGVKD. Trimming pared 0 bases from V and 4 bases from J, leaving 10 bases between. The CDR3 is made up of 15 amino acids. CDR3 nucleotide sequence: TGTGCCATCAGTGAGTCGAATACGGTATACAATGAGCAGTTCTTC. This sequence encodes CAISESNTVYNEQFF.

On this clone: The sample carries other DNA sequences with the same CDR3. The V and J genes are TRBV5-1 and TRBJ2-7, with TRBD1 as a possible D gene (6 bases). Germline V CDR1 and CDR2: SGHRS, YFSETQ. Deletions cut 1 base from V and 1 base from J, with 9 bases between. This CDR3 is 14 amino acids long. CDR3 loop: CASSLRTDSYEQYF. Written as DNA, the CDR3 is TGCGCCAGCAGCTTGCGGACAGATTCCTACGAGCAGTACTTC.

The V gene is TRBV6-5, the J gene TRBJ1-1, with 7 nucleotides matching TRBD1. V was pared by 6 bases and J by 1 base, with 5 bases of the junction left unmatched. CDR3 length: 14 amino acids. Germline V gives CDR1 MNHEY, CDR2 SVGAGI. The CDR3 reads CASRPGGPNTEAFF. In nucleotides, the CDR3 is TGTGCCAGCAGGCCAGGGGGGCCGAACACTGAAGCTTTCTTT.

The J gene is TRBJ2-3, the V gene TRBV7-3, with 7 positions matching TRBD1. CDR1 and CDR2 from the germline V gene are SGHTA and FQGTGA. The V and J ends lost 3 bases and 1 base, in that order; junction bases with no gene match: 1. The CDR3 runs 14 residues. As DNA, the CDR3 is TGTGCCAGCAGCTTTACAGGGGGCACAGATACGCAGTATTTT. Its translation is CASSFTGGTDTQYF.

The chain combines TRBV6-5 with TRBJ2-1; D is unclear. This CDR3 region has 11 residues. Per the germline V gene, CDR1 is MNHEY and CDR2 is SVGAGI. V gave up 4 bases and J gave up 6 bases, with 4 bases separating them. For the CDR3, the DNA is TGTGCCAGCAGTTCCCTCAATGAGCAGTTCTTC. This sequence encodes CASSSLNEQFF.

The V and J genes are TRBV5-6 and TRBJ1-1; D not resolved. V was clipped by 4 bases and J by 6 bases, with 16 bases between them. CDR1 is SGHDT and CDR2 is YYEEEE in the germline V gene. The CDR3 covers 14 residues. CDR3 nucleotide sequence: TGTGCCAGCAGCCAGCAAGCGGGGTGGGCTGAAGCTTTCTTT. Amino acid sequence: CASSQQAGWAEAFF. The entire variable domain, with the rest obtained from reference TRBV5-6 and TRBJ1-1, is as follows: DAGVTQSPTHLIKTRGQQVTLRCSPKSGHDTVSWYQQALGQGPQFIFQYYEEEERQRGNFPDRFSGHQFPNYSSELNVNALLLGDSALYLCASSQQAGWAEAFFGQGTRLTVV.

The chain combines TRBV18 with TRBJ2-5; TRBD2 is a possible D gene (6 bases). Trimming took 6 bases from V and 5 from J, leaving 13 bases between them. The CDR3 spans 13 residues. Germline CDR1 reads KGHSH; CDR2 reads LQKENI. The CDR3 spells CASSVSGLETQYF. The CDR3 bases are TGTGCCAGCTCGGTTAGCGGTCTGGAGACCCAGTACTTC.

The chain recombines TRBV7-3 with TRBJ1-1, with a tentative D call TRBD1 (5 bases). This CDR3 spans 13 amino acids. Trimming took 6 bases from V and 1 from J, leaving 9 bases between them. Germline CDR1 and CDR2: SGHTA and FQGTGA. The CDR3 DNA is TGTGCCAGCAGGAATCAGGGGAACACTGAAGCTTTCTTT. It yields the protein CASRNQGNTEAFF.

The gene calls are TRBV19 and TRBJ2-7, with 7 bases aligning to TRBD2. This CDR3 is built from 16 residues. The trim removed 3 bases at V and 2 bases at J, leaving 10 bases unmatched. Germline CDR1 is LNHDA and CDR2 is SQIVND (reference sequence). In nucleotides, the CDR3 is TGTGCCAGTAGTATCTTGACGGGGGGATTACCCTACGAGCAGTACTTC. Protein sequence: CASSILTGGLPYEQYF.

The chain has TRBV5-4 and TRBJ2-1, with 11 positions matching TRBD2. J lost 8 bases, V lost 1 base, and 8 bases had no gene match. The CDR3 is 16 residues long. In germline, CDR1 is SGHNT, CDR2 YYREEE (reference sequence). CDR3 coding DNA: TGTGCCAGCAGCTTGTGGGGTAGCGGGAGGGCCGATGAGCAGTTCTTC. This translates into CASSLWGSGRADEQFF.

The chain has TRBV28 and TRBJ1-5, with 12 bases lining up with TRBD1. The CDR3 runs 17 residues. Germline V gene data show CDR1 as MDHEN and CDR2 as SYDVKM. The junction had 9 bases not matched to a gene; V was cut back by 7 bases and J by 2 bases. The CDR3 spells CASTGTGGLWGNQPQHF. Written as DNA, the CDR3 is TGTGCCAGCACCGGGACAGGGGGCCTGTGGGGCAATCAGCCCCAGCATTTT.

This clone was detected a few times. The genes are TRBV27 and TRBJ2-1; D might be TRBD2 (6 bases). Trimming cost V 2 bases and J 9 bases, with 11 bases left between them. The CDR3 sequence is 13 residues long. Germline CDR1 is MNHEY and CDR2 is SMNVEV (reference sequence). The CDR3 loop reads CASSLEEGVEQFF. CDR3 DNA sequence: TGTGCCAGCAGTTTAGAGGAGGGAGTTGAGCAGTTCTTC.

This chain uses TRBV29-1 with TRBJ1-1, with 7 bases fitting TRBD1. V dropped 5 bases and J dropped 3; count of bases not matched to a gene: 15. CDR3 size: 16 residues. Germline V gene sequence: CDR1 SQVTM, CDR2 ANQGSEA. CDR3 region: CSVTGLRGGWDTEAFF. For the CDR3, the DNA is TGCAGCGTTACGGGGCTACGAGGGGGCTGGGACACTGAAGCTTTCTTT. Full variable domain (missing parts from reference TRBV29-1 and TRBJ1-1): SAVISQKPSRDICQRGTSLTIQCQVDSQVTMMFWYRQQPGQSLTLIATANQGSEATYESGFVIDKFPISRPNLTFSTLTVSNMSPEDSSIYLCSVTGLRGGWDTEAFFGQGTRLTVV.

The V call is TRBV11-2, the J call TRBJ1-2, with D maybe TRBD1 (6 bases). This CDR3 is built from 14 residues. Germline CDR1 SGHAT, CDR2 FQNNGV. V gave up 5 bases and J gave up 4 bases, with 14 bases separating them. The CDR3 nucleotides are TGTGCCAGCAGCCGGGGGGACAACCTCTATGGCTACACCTTC. Translated: CASSRGDNLYGYTF.

By its share, this clone is medium-sized. The rearrangement joins TRBV2 to TRBJ2-5; 7 positions agree with TRBD2. The CDR3 totals 17 residues. Germline CDR1 reads SNHLY; CDR2 reads FYNNEI. Trimming removed 6 bases from V and 6 bases from J; junction bases left unmatched: 19. CDR3 sequence reads: CASRARQGGLSGKTQYF. CDR3 bases: TGTGCCAGCAGGGCCCGGCAGGGCGGTTTAAGCGGGAAGACCCAGTACTTC.

The sample holds a few counts of this clone. The chain employs TRBV6-5 and TRBJ2-7, with 7 bases aligning to TRBD1. Germline lookup yields CDR1 MNHEY and CDR2 SVGAGI. V was pared by 4 bases and J by 0 bases, with 9 bases of the junction left unmatched. The CDR3 runs 16 residues. CDR3 sequence: CASSSPRQGSSYEQYF. CDR3 DNA sequence: TGTGCCAGCAGTTCCCCCAGACAGGGCAGCTCCTACGAGCAGTACTTC.

The V and J genes are TRBV28 and TRBJ2-2; TRBD1 agrees at 10 bases. The CDR3 sequence is 13 residues long. Germline CDR1 reads MDHEN; CDR2 reads SYDVKM. J was trimmed by 4 bases and V by 8 bases; bases with no gene match: 1. Written as DNA, the CDR3 is TGTGCCAGCCGGGACAGGGGCACCGGGGAGCTGTTTTTT. Its protein product is CASRDRGTGELFF.

The chain is built from TRBV5-4 and TRBJ2-7, with 11 bases aligning to TRBD2. Germline values: CDR1 SGHNT, CDR2 YYREEE (reference sequence). V shed 0 bases, J shed 6 bases, and the junction held 2 bases outside the gene matches. The CDR3 totals 14 residues. DNA for the CDR3: TGTGCCAGCAGCTTGGGACTAGCGGGATCCGAGCAGTACTTC. Its protein is CASSLGLAGSEQYF.

The chain uses TRBV3-1 (or the pseudogene TRBV3-2) and TRBJ1-4, with D possibly being TRBD1 (6 bases). This CDR3 spans 15 amino acids. V was shortened by 1 base and J by 3 bases, with 9 bases between the two germline ends. The germline CDR1 and CDR2 sequences are LGHDT and YNNKEL (reference sequence). The chain's CDR3 is CASSQVQGPNEKLFF. The CDR3 DNA reads as TGTGCCAGCAGCCAAGTACAGGGTCCTAATGAAAAACTGTTTTTT.